This T cell receptor (beta chain) originates from a study of blood T cell repertoires in COVID-19 (dated by TCRdb to about 2020). Concerning the study at large: Samples from collaborators originated in the United States, Italy and Spain and spanned both the acute and convalescent phases of COVID-19. The prospective study material was composed of cDNA or gDNA derived from T cells, B-cell-depleted T cells, or PBMCs. HLA class I and class II types, where available, came from metadata supplied by the sample provider rather than from assay-based typing. A de-identified subject ID, COVID-19 status, age in years and sex were almost always included in the sample metadata. Samples came from the ongoing ImmuneRACE study (first 160 participants) plus 1,254 subjects from 6 global collaborators. The repertoires were released in a freely available public database intended as a resource for research on the immune response to SARS-CoV-2. The dataset comprised deeply sampled blood TCRbeta repertoires from subjects exposed to, actively infected with, or recovered from COVID-19. On the study overall, not on this receptor specifically: How much clinical and demographic metadata was included differed by source and by participant, and the metadata was provided uncurated.

Collaborating institutions collected whole blood in K2EDTA tubes following their own protocols. For TCRbeta analysis, collaborators shipped samples as frozen whole blood, isolated PBMCs, or DNA extracted from either of those sample types. The immunoSEQ Assay, a bias-controlled multiplex PCR, was used to amplify TCRbeta CDR3 regions from genomic DNA. In the original analysis: The number of nucleated cells in each sample was estimated from the amplification of reference gene primers within the assay. To quantify the absolute abundance of each unique TCRbeta CDR3 rearrangement, sequence reads were collapsed and filtered. For each sample, productive Simpson clonality was calculated as the square root of Simpson's diversity index across productive rearrangements. TCRdb obtained this table from immuneACCESS and retained in-frame rearrangements with V and J assigned. These tables miss some clones; where compared with another copy, unresolved V genes account for less than half of the shortfall, and the remainder is unexplained. V and J calls and clone size follow that table, whereas D and trimming were derived from the DNA. This sample holds some 88,000 clones; 65% to 90% were observed only once. 3.5% to 4% of the sample belongs to the ten largest clones.

As concerns this clone: It lacks a known antigen. Base qualities are not recorded, but no much larger clone differs from it by a single base.

For this chain, trimming is 2 bases at the V end and 5 bases at the J end, and the number of junction bases without a gene match is 11. From its cysteine to its phenylalanine, the CDR3 spans 15 amino acids. CDR3 DNA only is kept here, 45 bases in frame from base 1. The germline V gene (reference sequence) specifies GTSNPN as CDR1 and SVGIG as CDR2. The sequence is built from TRBV30 and TRBJ2-5; 7 bases in the middle match TRBD2. The sequenced sample consisted of peripheral blood. The receptor was isolated from a man aged 60 to 75 with acute or convalescent COVID-19. This receptor carries the CDR3 CAWSFPPPGRETQYF. The nucleotides are TGTGCCTGGAGTTTCCCGCCCCCCGGGAGGGAGACCCAGTACTTC.